What follows are 20 T cell receptor beta chains derived from one specimen sequenced in a study of breast tumors, draining lymph nodes, adjacent tissues. MiXCR was run by TCRdb on the multiplex PCR reads, yielding one entry per CDR3 protein. The sample consists of 85,000 to 130,000 distinct CDR3 sequences, over 20% of them appearing once. Axillary draining lymph nodes of breast cancer patients supplied the node samples. The specimen was axillary lymph node tissue. Receptor source: a female donor with breast cancer. Some clones in this sample may be carry-over from other donors' samples.

This clonotype was seen a few times. V and J are TRBV12-1 and TRBJ2-5; TRBD1 is taken as the D call from the table, unchecked against the DNA. TRBV12-1 has pseudogene status. CDR3 length: 15 amino acids. The CDR3 protein is CASSGRDRGEETQYF. The CDR3, as DNA: TGTGCCAGCAGCGGCCGGGACAGGGGTGAAGAGACCCAGTACTTC.

Concerning this clonotype: This sequence may be a read error, since a much larger clone differs from it by one base. V gene TRBV5-1 combines with J gene TRBJ1-4; possibly TRBD1 for D (5 bases). The CDR3 length is 14 residues. From germline, CDR1 is SGHRS and CDR2 YFSETQ. For the CDR3, the DNA is TGCGCCAGCAGCTCCGGGGGGACTAATGGAAAACTGTTTTTT. It codes for CASSSGGTNGKLFF. Looking up the rest from reference TRBV5-1 and TRBJ1-4 gives the full variable domain: KAGVTQTPRYLIKTRGQQVTLSCSPISGHRSVSWYQQTPGQGLQFLFEYFSETQRNKGNFPGRFSGRQFSNSRSEMNVSTLELGDSALYLCASSSGGTNGKLFFGSGTQLSVL.

In this sample, this clonotype turned up many times. The chain recombines TRBV9 with TRBJ2-7, with D possibly TRBD2 on 6 matching bases. The germline V gene has CDR1 SGDLS and CDR2 YYNGEE. This CDR3 has 15 amino acids. Trimming cost V 2 bases and J 9 bases, with 21 bases left between them. CDR3 loop: CASSVEGNTGGAQYF. CDR3 bases: TGTGCCAGCAGCGTGGAGGGGAATACAGGAGGGGCGCAGTACTTC.

This clonotype is a singleton in its sample. This chain joins TRBV20-1 and TRBJ1-4; perhaps TRBD1 as D (6 bases). Germline CDR1 DFQATT, CDR2 SNEGSKA (reference sequence). Between the trimmed V and J ends, which lost 4 bases and 8 bases, there was a span of 14 bases. This CDR3 has 13 residues. In DNA, the CDR3 is TGCAGTGCTAACGGTGGGGGGGCGGAAAAACTGTTTTTT. Translated: CSANGGGAEKLFF.

This clonotype showed up many times. V is TRBV5-1 and J is TRBJ1-6, with 9 bases matching TRBD1. The CDR3 runs 19 residues. Trimming cost V 7 bases and J 0 bases; bases outside gene matches: 14. Germline V gene lookup returns CDR1 SGHRS and CDR2 YFSETQ. The CDR3 spells CASSLRTGVGSSYNSPLHF. The CDR3 nucleotides read TGCGCCAGCTCCCTACGGACAGGGGTCGGGAGCTCCTATAATTCACCCCTCCACTTT.

Note on this clonotype: One base away lies a much larger clone, so this may be a sequencing read error. The chain couples TRBV6-6 to TRBJ1-5; TRBD1 matches at 8 bases. This CDR3 spans 17 amino acids. Germline V lookup: CDR1 MNHNY, CDR2 SVGAGI (reference sequence). CDR3 nucleotides: TGTGCCAGCAGTTCAGGGGGGGACAGGTATTTAAATCGGCCCCAGCATTTT. Translation: CASSSGGDRYLNRPQHF.

This clonotype has ten or more counts. The rearrangement links TRBV5-6 to TRBJ2-5, with 12 bases aligning to TRBD2. This CDR3 has 15 residues. CDR1 is SGHDT and CDR2 is YYEEEE in the germline V gene. V shed 6 bases and J 5 bases; nucleotides not matched to a gene: 8. The CDR3 DNA is TGTGCCAGCAAACTCCTGACTAGCGGGAGTGAGACCCAGTACTTC. Translated: CASKLLTSGSETQYF.

The chain recombines TRBV2 with TRBJ1-1; 8 positions match TRBD1. Germline CDR1 SNHLY, CDR2 FYNNEI. The length of the CDR3 is 13 residues. V lost 7 bases to trimming and J lost 4 bases; unmatched junction nucleotides: 5. Here the CDR3 reads CASTLQGGTEAFF. CDR3 coding DNA: TGTGCCAGCACATTACAGGGGGGCACTGAAGCTTTCTTT. Full variable domain (missing parts from reference TRBV2 and TRBJ1-1): EPEVTQTPSHQVTQMGQEVILRCVPISNHLYFYWYRQILGQKVEFLVSFYNNEISEKSEIFDDQFSVERPDGSNFTLKIRSTKLEDSAMYFCASTLQGGTEAFFGQGTRLTVV.

This clonotype was recorded at least ten times. The gene calls are TRBV10-1 and TRBJ2-7, with D possibly being TRBD1 (6 bases). Trimming shortened V by 5 bases and J by 3 bases, and 11 bases separated the two germline ends. The CDR3 loop spans 13 amino acids. From germline, CDR1 is WNHNN and CDR2 SYGVQD (reference sequence). CDR3: CASSRQVGYEQYF. CDR3 DNA: TGCGCCAGCAGTCGACAGGTGGGCTACGAGCAGTACTTC.

This clonotype was counted at least ten times. The chain uses TRBV19 and TRBJ2-2; no definite D call. The CDR3 is 14 residues long. Trimming left V 7 bases short and J 6 bases short, with 15 bases between. The V gene's germline CDR1 is LNHDA and CDR2 SQIVND (reference sequence). Here the CDR3 reads CASTPIGWSGELFF. Written as DNA, the CDR3 is TGTGCCAGTACCCCCATTGGATGGTCCGGGGAGCTGTTTTTT.

The sample holds many counts of this clonotype. V is TRBV6-1 and J is TRBJ1-2; D gene ambiguous. From germline, CDR1 is MNHNS and CDR2 SASEGT. The CDR3 contains 14 residues. Trimming stripped 2 bases from V and 4 bases from J, with 11 bases between. The CDR3 region is CASSESWSSYGYTF. CDR3 coding DNA: TGTGCCAGCAGTGAAAGTTGGTCCAGCTATGGCTACACCTTC.

This clonotype was observed a few times. The chain uses TRBV28 and TRBJ1-2, with D perhaps TRBD1 (5 bases). The V end was cut by 10 bases, the J end by 6 bases, with 24 bases between. CDR3 length: 15 residues. The V gene's germline CDR1 is MDHEN and CDR2 SYDVKM. The CDR3 reads CATEGGGSGRDGYTF. CDR3 bases: TGTGCCACCGAGGGTGGGGGGAGTGGACGCGATGGCTACACCTTC.

Many counts were recorded for this clonotype. V gene TRBV20-1 combines with J gene TRBJ2-3; tentative D call: TRBD2 (6 bases). This CDR3 spans 14 amino acids. V lost 3 bases to trimming and J lost 0 bases, with 10 bases between them. The germline CDR1 and CDR2 sequences are DFQATT and SNEGSKA (reference sequence). The CDR3 is CSASWGVSTDTQYF. CDR3 DNA sequence: TGCAGTGCTAGTTGGGGGGTTAGCACAGATACGCAGTATTTT.

This clonotype was detected only a few times. This sequence joins TRBV30 and TRBJ2-3, with D unclear. V shed 2 bases and J shed 4 bases, with 13 bases lying between them. CDR3 length: 14 residues. Germline V lookup: CDR1 GTSNPN, CDR2 SVGIG (reference sequence). The CDR3 region is CAWSIGLAADTQYF. CDR3 in DNA: TGTGCCTGGAGTATAGGGCTCGCCGCAGATACGCAGTATTTT.

For this clonotype: Since a much larger clone is just one base distant, this may be a read error. The CDR3 DNA reads TGCGCCAGCTTCCCAGCACGGTACACCGGGGAGCTGTTTTTT. This codes for CASFPARYTGELFF. This chain connects TRBV10-1 to TRBJ2-2; D call uncertain. The germline V and J ends were trimmed by 8 bases and 3 bases, with 13 bases remaining between them. From germline, CDR1 is WNHNN and CDR2 SYGVQD (reference sequence). This CDR3 is 14 amino acids long.

About this clonotype itself: A much larger clone lies a single base off, so this may be a read error. This chain joins TRBV5-1 and TRBJ2-3; D possibly corresponds to TRBD1 (7 bases). V lost 5 bases to trimming and J lost 4 bases, with 20 bases between them. The CDR3 consists of 16 residues. Germline CDR1 reads SGHRS; CDR2 reads YFSETQ. CDR3 nucleotides: TGCGCCAGCAGAGTTGCGGGGAGCCAGGGGGCAGATACGCAGTATTTT. It encodes CASRVAGSQGADTQYF. The full variable domain, its missing parts supplied by reference TRBV5-1 and TRBJ2-3, is KAGVTQTPRYLIKTRGQQVTLSCSPISGHRSVSWYQQTPGQGLQFLFEYFSETQRNKGNFPGRFSGRQFSNSRSEMNVSTLELGDSALYLCASRVAGSQGADTQYFGPGTRLTVL.

The chain is built from TRBV6-6 and TRBJ2-3; 10 positions agree with TRBD2. The V segment lost 4 bases and the J segment 8 bases; nucleotides outside the gene matches: 9. The length of the CDR3 is 15 residues. Germline CDR1 is MNHNY and CDR2 is SVGAGI (reference sequence). The chain's CDR3 is CASSSAGGPVATQYF. In DNA, the CDR3 is TGTGCCAGCAGTTCAGCGGGAGGGCCGGTTGCTACGCAGTATTTT.

This clonotype showed up many times. V usage is TRBV20-1 and J usage is TRBJ2-5; the match to TRBD2 covers 8 bases. The CDR3 sequence is 13 residues long. V dropped 6 bases and J dropped 5; count of bases not matched to a gene: 8. CDR1 and CDR2 from the germline V gene are DFQATT and SNEGSKA (reference sequence). CDR3 nucleotides: TGCAGTGCCAAAGGACTAGCCGCGGAGACCCAGTACTTC. This encodes CSAKGLAAETQYF.

This clonotype was observed a few times. The rearrangement uses TRBV28 and TRBJ2-1; D is tentatively TRBD1 or TRBD2 (5 bases each). CDR1 and CDR2 (germline): MDHEN, SYDVKM. V lost 6 bases and J 2 bases, leaving 14 bases between the germline ends. CDR3 length: 15 amino acids. The CDR3 region has the DNA TGTGCCAGCAGACATTTGGGACGAGCCTACAATGAGCAGTTCTTC. Residues: CASRHLGRAYNEQFF.

In its sample, this clonotype was seen many times. This chain connects TRBV25-1 to TRBJ2-3; tentative D call: TRBD1 (5 bases). The CDR3 is 14 residues long. Trimming took off 6 bases at V and 0 bases at J, with 10 bases between the two ends. Germline V gene lookup returns CDR1 MGHDK and CDR2 SYGVNS. As DNA, the CDR3 is TGTGCCAGCAGCCGACAGATTAGCACAGATACGCAGTATTTT. It yields the protein CASSRQISTDTQYF.